Ten or more counts support the clone carrying this TCR beta chain. Its specificity is not known. V lost 4 bases and J 8 bases, leaving 12 bases between the germline ends. This CDR3 comprises 12 residues. CDR1 is SQVTM and CDR2 is ANQGSEA in the germline V gene. The record originates from a study of CD8 T cells in ankylosing spondylitis. Study observations and caveats: As reported, disease-linked clones showed significant enrichment in matched ankylosing spondylitis synovial fluid. Seven to nine highly homologous variants made up a TCR beta motif that seemed to typify ankylosing spondylitis blood.

Quantitative 5'-RACE with molecular barcodes was used to make the TCR beta libraries. TCRdb passed the 5' RACE reads through MiXCR, listing each CDR3 protein once. The data contain under 250,000 distinct CDR3 sequences, 8% to 10% of them singletons. This sequence joins TRBV29-1 and TRBJ2-1, with TRBD1 as a possible D gene (5 bases). The TCR sequence derives from a female donor with ankylosing spondylitis or in good health (not recorded which). What was sequenced was blood, either unsorted or a sorted T cell fraction (not recorded which). The CDR3 DNA reads as TGCAGCGTTGTAAGGGGAAAGGATGAGCAGTTCTTC. Encoded protein: CSVVRGKDEQFF.